What follows describes a single T cell receptor (beta chain). The data originate from a study of blood T cell repertoires in COVID-19. Study in general: Sites in the United States, Italy and Spain provided acute and convalescent COVID-19 samples.

Authors' analysis steps: Amplified reference gene primers provided the basis for estimating nucleated cell counts. Assay: immunoSEQ multiplex PCR; the TCRdb copy retains only in-frame clones and omits some. V and J calls and clone size are those listed in that table; D and trimming were worked out from the DNA. The sample yields around 200,000 clones, 83% seen once. With 5 bases clipped from V and 11 bases from J, the junction kept 18 bases outside the gene matches. The CDR3 is 16 amino acids. The V gene's germline CDR1 is LNHDA and CDR2 SQIVND (reference sequence). J is TRBJ1-5 and V is TRBV19, with 7 bases aligning to TRBD1. The material sequenced was peripheral blood. This receptor was obtained from a woman aged 40 to 49 with active or convalescent COVID-19. The CDR3 loop reads CASSGTDRIHLKAQHF. DNA of the CDR3: TGTGCCAGTAGTGGAACGGACAGGATTCATCTCAAGGCCCAGCATTTT.